This T cell receptor beta chain appears in the sequencing data of a study of cytomegalovirus exposure and HLA in healthy donors. Study as a whole: Later, an analysis reported that the roughly 120 validation repertoires had used the same platform as the 550 to 750 first-cohort repertoires. Overall study results and limits: Published work reported that the classifier diagnosed cytomegalovirus status with high specificity and sensitivity. It was approximately 150 TCR beta chains that were listed as cytomegalovirus-associated. Clusters of TCRs from the first cohort tended to co-occur in the roughly 120 validation repertoires (as a later analysis found).

About this clone itself: Its target is unknown.

Germline V gene lookup returns CDR1 SEHNR and CDR2 FQNEAQ (reference sequence). The CDR3 sequence is 14 residues long. V shed 5 bases, J shed 5 bases, and the junction held 8 bases outside the gene matches. Sequencing used immunoSEQ multiplex PCR; TCRdb keeps in-frame clones, though not all of them. The repertoire has almost 200,000 clones, roughly 81% of them found once; the top ten carry roughly 1.2%. The rearrangement joins TRBV7-9 to TRBJ1-1; 7 nucleotides line up with TRBD1. This sequence was found in a woman aged 25 to 39 in good health and CMV-seronegative. Sequences were obtained from PBMCs. The CDR3 is CASSPRNRGTEAFF. CDR3 sequence (DNA): TGTGCCAGCAGCCCGAGAAACAGGGGTACTGAAGCTTTCTTT.